This T cell receptor beta chain was documented in a study of OX40 agonist ivuxolimab in advanced cancers. Background for the entire study: Ivuxolimab, which targeted the costimulatory receptor OX40 (CD134), was an agonistic, fully human IgG2 monoclonal antibody. The paper covers the monotherapy dose-escalation part of the phase I ivuxolimab trial, which included N ≈ 54 patients. Of the roughly 50 dose-escalation patients, hepatocellular carcinoma was present in approximately 20, melanoma in some 15, renal cell carcinoma in 9 and head and neck cancer in 9. Intravenous ivuxolimab was administered to patients every 2 weeks at six dose levels: 0.01, 0.1, 0.3, 1.5, 3 and 10 mg/kg. Prior anti-PD-1, anti-PD-L1 or anti-CTLA-4 therapy was permitted, and checkpoint inhibitors had been received by 30% to 40% of dose-escalation patients. The purpose of peripheral TCRbeta sequencing was to test whether ivuxolimab changed TCR sequence diversity and led to clonal T-cell expansion. Partial responses occurred in three dose-escalation patients, of whom one had hepatocellular carcinoma and two had cutaneous melanoma. The dose-escalation cohort was approximately 83% male with a mean age of around 62 years, ranging from roughly 23 to 90. General findings and caveats noted by the study authors: Low levels of normalized T-cell clonal expansion were also seen in some patients who did not respond. The antigen specificity of the peripheral T cells that underwent clonal expansion was not determined. At doses of 0.1 to 3.0 mg/kg, clonal expansion of both CD4+ and CD8+ T cells in blood was seen between baseline and week 6. After ivuxolimab, expanded clones were on average more numerous among CD8+ T cells than among CD4+ T cells. In the 0.1-3.0 mg/kg groups, partial responders were among the patients with the lowest normalized peripheral clonal expansion, particularly in CD8+ T cells.

The trial excluded patients who had a history of autoimmune disease or who were on systemic immunosuppression. Peripheral blood for TCR sequencing was collected from all dose cohorts at baseline, on cycle 4 day 1, and on cycle 7 day 1. The samples were drawn from a first-in-human, open-label, multicenter phase I dose-escalation trial of ivuxolimab. Adults with locally advanced or metastatic melanoma, renal cell, hepatocellular, or head and neck squamous cell carcinoma were enrolled in the trial. CD4+ and CD8+ T cells were sorted separately from peripheral blood before TCR sequencing. V loses 0 bases of germline sequence and J loses 10 bases, and the interval between the two ends is 16 bases. Counted from cysteine to phenylalanine, this CDR3 has 15 amino acids. Only CDR3 DNA remains: 45 bases, in frame from the first base. The germline V gene specifies ENHRY as CDR1 and SYGVKD as CDR2. This clone has just one count. Its antigen remains undetermined. No much larger clone is present one base from it, and per-base qualities are unavailable.

Genomic DNA was isolated from the sorted cells so that the TCRbeta CDR3 region could be sequenced. The immunoSEQ Assay was used to sequence the TCRbeta CDR3 regions. TCRdb retrieved this table from immuneACCESS and kept in-frame rearrangements only. Not all clones are present; in checked studies, unresolved V genes account for under half, and no reason is known for the remainder. The sample yields approximately 90,000 clones; 70% to 90% were counted once. The biggest ten clones account for just under 0.8% of the sample. The chain joins TRBV10-3 to TRBJ2-1; the D gene is perhaps TRBD2, on 6 matching bases. The sequencing here drew on CD4+ or CD8+ T cells sorted from blood, taken in a trial of the OX40 agonist ivuxolimab. The clonotype comes from an adult with an advanced solid tumor such as melanoma, head and neck, liver or kidney cancer. The DNA sequence is given as TGTGCCATCAGTGAGTCTGGGGGGTCAGGGACCGAGCAGTTCTTC. Translated, this gives CAISESGGSGTEQFF.